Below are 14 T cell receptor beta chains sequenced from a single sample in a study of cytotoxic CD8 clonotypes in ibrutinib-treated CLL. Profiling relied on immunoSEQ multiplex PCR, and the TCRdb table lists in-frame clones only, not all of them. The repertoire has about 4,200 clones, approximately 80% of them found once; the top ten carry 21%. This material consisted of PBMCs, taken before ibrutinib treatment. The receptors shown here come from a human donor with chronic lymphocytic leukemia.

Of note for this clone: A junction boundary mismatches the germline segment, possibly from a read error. The CDR3: CSAETIAGASYEQYF. CDR3 nucleotide sequence: TGCAGCGCTGAAACCATAGCGGGAGCTTCCTACGAGCAGTACTTC. The gene calls are TRBV29-1 and TRBJ2-7, with TRBD2 matching over 9 bases. The CDR3 sequence is 15 residues long. Germline V gene data show CDR1 as SQVTM and CDR2 as ANQGSEA.

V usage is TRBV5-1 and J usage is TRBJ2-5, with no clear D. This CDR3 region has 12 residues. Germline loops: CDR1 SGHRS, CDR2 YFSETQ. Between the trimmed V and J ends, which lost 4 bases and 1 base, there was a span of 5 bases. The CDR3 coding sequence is TGCGCCAGCAGCGAACTCCAAGAGACCCAGTACTTC. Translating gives CASSELQETQYF.

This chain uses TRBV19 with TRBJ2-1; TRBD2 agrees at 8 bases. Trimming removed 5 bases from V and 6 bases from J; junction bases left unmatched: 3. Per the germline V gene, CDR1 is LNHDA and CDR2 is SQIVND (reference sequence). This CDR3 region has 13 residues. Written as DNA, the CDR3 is TGTGCCAGTAGTTCCGGGACTAGCAATGAGCAGTTCTTC. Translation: CASSSGTSNEQFF.

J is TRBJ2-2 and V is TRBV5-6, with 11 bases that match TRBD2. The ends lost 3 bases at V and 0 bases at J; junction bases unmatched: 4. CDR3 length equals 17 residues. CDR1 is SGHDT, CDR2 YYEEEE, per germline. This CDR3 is CASSWYSGRANTGELFF. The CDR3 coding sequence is TGTGCCAGCAGCTGGTATAGCGGGAGGGCGAACACCGGGGAGCTGTTTTTT.

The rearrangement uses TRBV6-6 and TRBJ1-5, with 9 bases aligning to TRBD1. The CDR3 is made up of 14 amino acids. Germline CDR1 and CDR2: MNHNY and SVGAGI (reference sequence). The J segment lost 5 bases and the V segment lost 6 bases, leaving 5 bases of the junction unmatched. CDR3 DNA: TGTGCCAGCAGCACCGGGACAGGGTATCAGCCCCAGCATTTT. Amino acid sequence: CASSTGTGYQPQHF.

The CDR3 is CASKSRATEAFF. The CDR3 DNA is TGTGCCAGTAAGAGCCGGGCCACTGAAGCTTTCTTT. V usage is TRBV28 and J usage is TRBJ1-1, with D unresolved. CDR3 length: 12 residues. Trimming took 9 bases from V and 4 from J, leaving 12 bases between them. Germline V lookup: CDR1 MDHEN, CDR2 SYDVKM.

CDR3: CASSFSAEAYEQYF. The CDR3 DNA sequence: TGTGCCAGCAGCTTCTCGGCGGAAGCCTACGAGCAGTACTTC. The rearrangement joins TRBV5-4 to TRBJ2-7, with D hard to call. This CDR3 has 14 residues. From germline, CDR1 is SGHNT and CDR2 YYREEE (reference sequence). V lost 2 bases to trimming and J lost 2 bases, with 11 bases between them.

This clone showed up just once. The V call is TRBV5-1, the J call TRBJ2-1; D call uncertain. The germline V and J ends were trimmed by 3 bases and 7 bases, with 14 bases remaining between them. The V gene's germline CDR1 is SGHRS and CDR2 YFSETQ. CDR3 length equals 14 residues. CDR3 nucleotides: TGCGCCAGCAGCTCGGGTCCCTCCTTGAATGAGCAGTTCTTC. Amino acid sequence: CASSSGPSLNEQFF.

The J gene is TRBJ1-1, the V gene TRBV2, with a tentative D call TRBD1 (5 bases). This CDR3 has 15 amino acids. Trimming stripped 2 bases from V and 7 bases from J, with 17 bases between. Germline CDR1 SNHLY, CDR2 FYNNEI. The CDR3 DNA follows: TGTGCCAGCAGTGAAAACCTGGGGCGCCTAGGTGAAGCTTTCTTT. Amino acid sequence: CASSENLGRLGEAFF.

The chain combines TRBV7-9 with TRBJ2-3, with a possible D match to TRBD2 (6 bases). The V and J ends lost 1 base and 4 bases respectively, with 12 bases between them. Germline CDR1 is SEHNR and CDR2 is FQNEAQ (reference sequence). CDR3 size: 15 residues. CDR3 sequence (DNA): TGTGCCAGCAGCTTAGTCGGGGGTCCAGCAGATACGCAGTATTTT. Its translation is CASSLVGGPADTQYF.

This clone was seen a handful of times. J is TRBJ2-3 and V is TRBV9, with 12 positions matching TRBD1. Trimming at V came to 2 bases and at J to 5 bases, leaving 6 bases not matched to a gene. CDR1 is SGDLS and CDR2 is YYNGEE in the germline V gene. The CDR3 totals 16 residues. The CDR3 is CASSVSGTGGLDTQYF. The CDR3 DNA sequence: TGTGCCAGCAGCGTTTCCGGGACAGGGGGCCTAGATACGCAGTATTTT.

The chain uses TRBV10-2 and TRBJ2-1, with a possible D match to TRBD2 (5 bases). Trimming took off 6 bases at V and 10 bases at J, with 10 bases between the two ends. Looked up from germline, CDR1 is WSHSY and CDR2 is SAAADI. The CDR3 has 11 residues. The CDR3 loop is CASSPRLEQFF. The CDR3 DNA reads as TGCGCCAGCAGCCCAAGACTAGAGCAGTTCTTC.

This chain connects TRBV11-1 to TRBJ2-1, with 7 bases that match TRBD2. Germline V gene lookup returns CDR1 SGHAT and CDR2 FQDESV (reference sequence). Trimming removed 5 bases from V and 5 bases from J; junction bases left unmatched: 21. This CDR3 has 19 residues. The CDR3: CASSTELAPTIRFNNEQFF. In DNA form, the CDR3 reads TGTGCCAGCAGCACCGAACTAGCGCCAACGATTCGTTTTAACAATGAGCAGTTCTTC.

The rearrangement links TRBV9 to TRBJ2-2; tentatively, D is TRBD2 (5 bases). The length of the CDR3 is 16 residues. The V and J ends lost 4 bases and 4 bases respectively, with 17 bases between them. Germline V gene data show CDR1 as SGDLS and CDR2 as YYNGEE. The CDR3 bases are TGTGCCAGCAGCCCGAGCCCCGGAGGTATCACCGGGGAGCTGTTTTTT. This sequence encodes CASSPSPGGITGELFF.